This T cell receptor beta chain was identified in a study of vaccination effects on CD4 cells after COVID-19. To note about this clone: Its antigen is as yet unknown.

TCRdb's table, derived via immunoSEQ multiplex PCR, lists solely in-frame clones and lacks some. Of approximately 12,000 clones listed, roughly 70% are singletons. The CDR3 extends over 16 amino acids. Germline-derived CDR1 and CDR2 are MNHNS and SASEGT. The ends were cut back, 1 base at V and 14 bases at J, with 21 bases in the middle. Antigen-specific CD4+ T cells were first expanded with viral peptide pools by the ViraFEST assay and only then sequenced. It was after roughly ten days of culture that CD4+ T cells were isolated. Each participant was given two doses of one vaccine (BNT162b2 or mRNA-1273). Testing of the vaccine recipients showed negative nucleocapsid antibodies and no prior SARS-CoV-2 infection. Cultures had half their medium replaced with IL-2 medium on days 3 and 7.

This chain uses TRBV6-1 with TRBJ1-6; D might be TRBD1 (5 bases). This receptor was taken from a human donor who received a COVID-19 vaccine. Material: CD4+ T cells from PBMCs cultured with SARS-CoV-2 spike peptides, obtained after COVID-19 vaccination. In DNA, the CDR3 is TGTGCCAGCAGTGAAGGTGAGGGACTCCGGGGAAAAGCCCTCCACTTT. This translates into CASSEGEGLRGKALHF.